The 27 T cell receptor beta chains below all came from one sample that was sequenced in a study of regulatory T cells in long-lasting Graves disease. Sequencing libraries for TCR beta were prepared with iRepertoire HTBI primers and Arm-PCR of CDR3 regions. TCRdb reprocessed the multiplex PCR reads via MiXCR and lists one record per CDR3 protein. The sample yields fewer than 450,000 distinct CDR3 sequences, 20% to 30% seen once. The time point is: persistent/refractory GD, antithyroid drugs over 5 years with positive TRAb. PBMC-extracted RNA yielded the TCR library. This specimen consisted of peripheral blood mononuclear cells (PBMCs), obtained when the disease was refractory, from a patient treated with antithyroid drugs. The receptors derive from a female donor with Graves disease.

The chain links TRBV20-1 to TRBJ1-5; D remains unclear. The CDR3 is 15 amino acids. V lost 0 bases, J lost 7 bases, and 16 bases lay in between. Germline CDR1 DFQATT, CDR2 SNEGSKA (reference sequence). The CDR3 sequence is CSARDSGREGQPQHF. Written as DNA, the CDR3 is TGCAGTGCTAGAGATTCAGGAAGGGAAGGCCAGCCCCAGCATTTT.

This clonotype appeared many times. The chain couples TRBV7-2 to TRBJ1-1; D not certain. The CDR3 is 12 amino acids. Germline CDR1 SGHTA, CDR2 FQGNSA. V was shortened by 1 base and J by 8 bases, with 8 bases between the two germline ends. The CDR3 region has the DNA TGTGCCAGCAGCTTAGGGAGTTTCGAAGCTTTCTTT. Protein: CASSLGSFEAFF.

This clonotype was observed at least ten times. The chain carries TRBV28 and TRBJ1-1; D is ambiguous. Trimming left V 10 bases short and J 1 base short, with 25 bases between. The germline gives CDR1 MDHEN, CDR2 SYDVKM. This CDR3 spans 17 amino acids. Written as DNA, the CDR3 is TGTGCCACTACCCCTCACCGTCGGGATTTTGAGAACACTGAAGCTTTCTTT. Translation: CATTPHRRDFENTEAFF.

This chain connects TRBV5-1 to TRBJ2-2; 7 nucleotides agree with TRBD1. Germline trimming cut 3 bases from V and 4 bases from J; bases unmatched to any gene: 6. The length of the CDR3 is 15 residues. Germline CDR1 is SGHRS and CDR2 is YFSETQ. As DNA, the CDR3 is TGCGCCAGCAGCTGGCAGGGGGAAGTCACCGGGGAGCTGTTTTTT. Residues: CASSWQGEVTGELFF. Based on the CDR3 plus reference TRBV5-1 and TRBJ2-2, the full variable domain is KAGVTQTPRYLIKTRGQQVTLSCSPISGHRSVSWYQQTPGQGLQFLFEYFSETQRNKGNFPGRFSGRQFSNSRSEMNVSTLELGDSALYLCASSWQGEVTGELFFGEGSRLTVL.

This clonotype was recorded at least ten times. CDR3 protein: CSARDRTSHEQYF. For the CDR3, the DNA is TGCAGTGCTAGAGACCGGACTAGCCACGAGCAGTACTTC. This chain links TRBV20-1 with TRBJ2-7; 8 bases agree with TRBD2. CDR3 size: 13 residues. The V gene end was trimmed by 0 bases and the J gene end by 5 bases; junction bases not matched to a gene: 3. CDR1 is DFQATT and CDR2 is SNEGSKA in the germline V gene (reference sequence).

The chain links TRBV6-9 to TRBJ2-1; 14 nucleotides line up with TRBD2. CDR1 and CDR2 from the germline V gene are MNHGY and SVAAGI. The V gene end was trimmed by 4 bases and the J gene end by 8 bases; junction bases not matched to a gene: 7. This CDR3 has 16 residues. The CDR3 bases are TGTGCCAGCAGTTTAGGACTAGCGGGAGGATGGGATGAGCAGTTCTTC. Its protein product is CASSLGLAGGWDEQFF.

V usage is TRBV18 and J usage is TRBJ1-1; no clear D. The CDR3 is 14 amino acids. Germline V gene lookup returns CDR1 KGHSH and CDR2 LQKENI. V shed 3 bases and J shed 4 bases, with 12 bases lying between them. CDR3 DNA sequence: TGTGCCAGCTCACCTACGAGGGCGGGCACTGAAGCTTTCTTT. Protein product: CASSPTRAGTEAFF.

This clonotype has more than one count but fewer than ten. The chain employs TRBV5-6 and TRBJ2-7, with unresolved D. This CDR3 region has 15 residues. Per germline, CDR1 SGHDT and CDR2 YYEEEE. V was shortened by 0 bases and J by 2 bases, with 12 bases between the two germline ends. The CDR3 sequence is CASSLAAPSTYEQYF. The CDR3 bases are TGTGCCAGCAGCTTGGCCGCACCTTCCACCTACGAGCAGTACTTC.

V is TRBV15 and J is TRBJ2-1; 12 positions agree with TRBD2. V gave up 3 bases and J gave up 8 bases; unmatched junction bases: 5. Germline assignment: CDR1 LNHNV and CDR2 YYDKDF (reference sequence). CDR3 length: 15 amino acids. The CDR3 spells CATSRTSGSVDEQFF. The CDR3 DNA is TGTGCCACCAGCAGGACTAGCGGGAGTGTCGATGAGCAGTTCTTC.

Notes on this clonotype: This clone may be a read error of a much larger clone one base away. CDR3 sequence: CASSHGLAGHETQYF. The CDR3 DNA follows: TGTGCCAGCAGCCACGGACTAGCGGGACACGAGACCCAGTACTTC. The chain recombines TRBV7-2 with TRBJ2-5; 12 positions match TRBD2. The CDR3 runs to 15 residues. V lost 5 bases, J lost 5 bases, and 6 bases stayed unmatched. The germline V gene has CDR1 SGHTA and CDR2 FQGNSA.

This clonotype appeared many times. This rearrangement joins TRBV2 to TRBJ1-2; D is undetermined. V lost 8 bases and J lost 2, with 12 bases in between. From germline, CDR1 is SNHLY and CDR2 FYNNEI. This CDR3 is 13 amino acids long. The CDR3 sequence: CASLGRNNYGYTF. The CDR3 DNA is TGTGCCAGCTTGGGGAGGAACAACTATGGCTACACCTTC.

The table lists this clonotype with many counts. The chain is built from TRBV5-1 and TRBJ1-1; D is possibly TRBD1 (5 bases). V lost 2 bases and J lost 5, with 10 bases in between. Germline CDR1 and CDR2: SGHRS and YFSETQ. The CDR3 extends over 13 amino acids. In nucleotides, the CDR3 is TGCGCCAGCAGCTTACAGGTAGGAACTGAAGCTTTCTTT. Residues: CASSLQVGTEAFF.

The V and J genes are TRBV7-2 and TRBJ2-7, with TRBD1 as a possible D gene (6 bases). With 3 bases removed from V and 2 bases from J, the gap between germline ends came to 11 bases. This CDR3 comprises 14 residues. Germline V gene data show CDR1 as SGHTA and CDR2 as FQGNSA. DNA of the CDR3: TGTGCCAGCAGCTTTACAGGGTTCCCCTACGAGCAGTACTTC. Protein: CASSFTGFPYEQYF.

This chain uses TRBV19 with TRBJ2-6; tentatively, D is TRBD1 (5 bases). Looked up from germline, CDR1 is LNHDA and CDR2 is SQIVND (reference sequence). Trimming removed 7 bases at V and 1 base at J, with 11 bases between. The CDR3 totals 15 residues. CDR3 DNA sequence: TGTGCCAGTAAAAACAGGAAGTCTGGGGCCAACGTCCTGACTTTC. Translation gives CASKNRKSGANVLTF.

This clonotype was picked up a small number of times. The chain links TRBV6-1 to TRBJ1-6; D is perhaps TRBD1 (5 bases). The germline V and J ends were trimmed by 5 bases and 4 bases, with 15 bases remaining between them. This CDR3 contains 16 residues. Per germline, CDR1 MNHNS and CDR2 SASEGT. The CDR3, as DNA: TGTGCCAGCAGTACCCGGGACCAGCGGTATAATTCACCCCTCCACTTT. Protein product: CASSTRDQRYNSPLHF.

This clonotype has just a few counts. J is TRBJ2-7 and V is TRBV20-1; TRBD1 matches 8 bases. V lost 3 bases to trimming and J lost 7 bases; unmatched junction nucleotides: 11. This CDR3 is built from 14 residues. The V gene's germline CDR1 is DFQATT and CDR2 SNEGSKA (reference sequence). CDR3 in DNA: TGCAGTGCTAGTAGGGACAGGATTACGGGAGAGCAGTACTTC. It specifies CSASRDRITGEQYF.

The rearrangement links TRBV30 to TRBJ2-7; D not resolved. The length of the CDR3 is 13 residues. V lost 2 bases to trimming and J lost 5 bases, with 13 bases between them. Per germline, CDR1 GTSNPN and CDR2 SVGIG (reference sequence). DNA for the CDR3: TGTGCCTGGAGTTCGATGCGTTGGAACGAGCAGTACTTC. This gives the protein CAWSSMRWNEQYF.

The V call is TRBV19, the J call TRBJ2-6, with D possibly matching TRBD2 (7 bases). CDR3 length equals 18 residues. V lost 3 bases, J lost 0 bases, and 15 bases lay in between. The germline gives CDR1 LNHDA, CDR2 SQIVND (reference sequence). DNA for the CDR3: TGTGCCAGTAGTATGCGGGGGCGCTTTCCCTCTGGGGCCAACGTCCTGACTTTC. The encoded protein is CASSMRGRFPSGANVLTF. The full variable domain, with the rest looked up from reference TRBV19 and TRBJ2-6, is DGGITQSPKYLFRKEGQNVTLSCEQNLNHDAMYWYRQDPGQGLRLIYYSQIVNDFQKGDIAEGYSVSREKKESFPLTVTSAQKNPTAFYLCASSMRGRFPSGANVLTFGAGSRLTVL.

To note about this clonotype: This may arise from a read error, as a much more abundant clone is one base away. This chain links TRBV6-2 or TRBV6-3 with TRBJ1-1; D perhaps matches TRBD1 (6 bases). The V gene's germline CDR1 is MNHEY and CDR2 SVGEGT. The CDR3 covers 17 residues. The V and J ends lost 5 bases and 0 bases respectively, with 19 bases between them. CDR3 nucleotides: TGTGCCAGCAGTCCCGTAGACAGGAACAAAATGAACACTGAAGCTTTCTTT. Protein product: CASSPVDRNKMNTEAFF.

The V and J genes are TRBV6-1 and TRBJ1-1; TRBD1 is a possible D gene (6 bases). From germline, CDR1 is MNHNS and CDR2 SASEGT. Trimming shortened V by 1 base and J by 7 bases, and 13 bases separated the two germline ends. This CDR3 is 14 amino acids long. The CDR3 coding sequence is TGTGCCAGCAGTGAAGTGGCTAAAGGGGGTGAAGCTTTCTTT. The encoded protein is CASSEVAKGGEAFF.

On this clonotype: At one of its ends the junction is not consistent with the germline gene, which may arise from a read error. The V gene is TRBV28, the J gene TRBJ2-7; D is unresolved. The V gene's germline CDR1 is MDHEN and CDR2 SYDVKM. The CDR3 has 13 amino acids. The CDR3 here is CASSFQNSCEQYF. In DNA, the CDR3 is TGTGCCAGCAGTTTCCAGAACTCCTGCGAGCAGTACTTC.

Many counts were recorded for this clonotype. The chain carries TRBV2 and TRBJ2-5, with 11 nucleotides matching TRBD1. The CDR3 loop spans 14 amino acids. The V gene end was trimmed by 4 bases and the J gene end by 5 bases; junction bases not matched to a gene: 3. Germline-derived CDR1 and CDR2 are SNHLY and FYNNEI. CDR3 coding DNA: TGTGCCAGCAGTGGGACAGGGGGCTTGGAGACCCAGTACTTC. As protein: CASSGTGGLETQYF.

This clonotype has a count of ten or more. This chain links TRBV2 with TRBJ2-7; D may be TRBD2 (5 bases). The CDR3 length is 13 residues. V lost 7 bases, J lost 0 bases, and 10 bases lay in between. Germline V lookup: CDR1 SNHLY, CDR2 FYNNEI. CDR3 sequence (DNA): TGTGCCAGCATTGCGGGTAGCTCCTACGAGCAGTACTTC. This translates into CASIAGSSYEQYF.

This clonotype was seen repeatedly, ten times or more. The genes are TRBV7-2 and TRBJ1-5; no definite D call. Germline assignment: CDR1 SGHTA and CDR2 FQGNSA. Trimming stripped 6 bases from V and 6 bases from J, with 9 bases between. CDR3 length: 12 amino acids. Written as DNA, the CDR3 is TGTGCCAGCAGTCCACCTGGTCAGCCCCAGCATTTT. Its translation: CASSPPGQPQHF.

The chain carries TRBV2 and TRBJ2-2, with 14 bases that match TRBD2. CDR1 is SNHLY and CDR2 is FYNNEI in the germline V gene. There are 21 residues in the CDR3. With 2 bases clipped from V and 3 bases from J, the junction kept 14 bases outside the gene matches. The CDR3 spells CASSESGSGLAGVLHTGELFF. The CDR3 region has the DNA TGTGCCAGCAGTGAATCGGGATCGGGACTAGCGGGAGTATTGCACACCGGGGAGCTGTTTTTT. Full variable domain (missing parts from reference TRBV2 and TRBJ2-2): EPEVTQTPSHQVTQMGQEVILRCVPISNHLYFYWYRQILGQKVEFLVSFYNNEISEKSEIFDDQFSVERPDGSNFTLKIRSTKLEDSAMYFCASSESGSGLAGVLHTGELFFGEGSRLTVL.

A word on this clonotype: This clone may be a read error of a much larger clone one base away. The V and J genes are TRBV7-2 and TRBJ1-1, with D uncertain. V lost 1 base and J lost 4, with 13 bases in between. In germline, CDR1 is SGHTA, CDR2 FQGNSA. The CDR3 loop spans 15 amino acids. The CDR3, as DNA: TGTGCCAGCAGCTTAGTGGGCAGTATGACCACTGAAGCTTTCTTT. Its protein product is CASSLVGSMTTEAFF.

The chain has TRBV10-3 and TRBJ1-2, with D possibly TRBD1 on 6 matching bases. The CDR3 has 16 amino acids. Germline V gene lookup returns CDR1 ENHRY and CDR2 SYGVKD. The ends were cut back, 0 bases at V and 8 bases at J, with 19 bases in the middle. The chain's CDR3 is CAISESGGGLQEGYTF. In DNA form, the CDR3 reads TGTGCCATCAGTGAGTCGGGAGGGGGTCTACAGGAGGGCTACACCTTC.